The 16 T cell receptor beta chains given below trace back to one sample, sequenced in a study of CD8+ T cells in alopecia areata. The sequencing template was cDNA reverse transcribed from extracted RNA. Measured with immunoSEQ multiplex PCR; TCRdb has only the in-frame clones, and not every one. The sample lists 250,000 or so clones, 67% occurring once. The sample consisted of CD4+ T cells sorted from blood, taken at week 0. These receptors originate from a human donor with alopecia areata.

V and J are TRBV2 and TRBJ2-7; D not resolved. Germline lookup yields CDR1 SNHLY and CDR2 FYNNEI. V was trimmed by 3 bases and J by 3 bases, leaving 12 bases between them. The CDR3 has 14 residues. The CDR3 region is CASSEFRKNYEQYF. CDR3 sequence (DNA): TGTGCCAGCAGTGAGTTCCGGAAAAACTACGAGCAGTACTTC.

The CDR3 is CAYTKRGVTGYEQFF. The CDR3 DNA is TGTGCCTATACAAAGCGGGGGGTGACCGGGTATGAGCAGTTCTTC. The J gene is TRBJ2-1, the V gene TRBV30; 9 bases are a match to TRBD2. CDR1 and CDR2 (germline): GTSNPN, SVGIG (reference sequence). The J segment lost 8 bases and the V segment lost 7 bases, leaving 15 bases of the junction unmatched. There are 15 residues in the CDR3.

The V call is TRBV4-3, the J call TRBJ1-1, with TRBD1 as a possible D gene (6 bases). CDR1 is LGHNA, CDR2 YSLEER, per germline. The CDR3 is made up of 15 amino acids. Trimming took off 4 bases at V and 4 bases at J, with 16 bases between the two ends. DNA of the CDR3: TGCGCCAGCAGCCGAGAGACAGGTTGGGGCACTGAAGCTTTCTTT. Translated, it gives CASSRETGWGTEAFF.

J is TRBJ1-2 and V is TRBV5-1; D gene ambiguous. V was shortened by 4 bases and J by 4 bases, with 17 bases between the two germline ends. The CDR3 is 15 residues long. Germline assignment: CDR1 SGHRS and CDR2 YFSETQ. The CDR3 coding sequence is TGCGCCAGCAGCGATAATGGGCCAGAAATCTATGGCTACACCTTC. It specifies CASSDNGPEIYGYTF.

This sequence joins TRBV30 and TRBJ1-1; D is unresolved. Between the trimmed V and J ends, which lost 5 bases and 10 bases, there was a span of 14 bases. Germline V gene sequence: CDR1 GTSNPN, CDR2 SVGIG (reference sequence). The CDR3 spans 11 residues. In DNA form, the CDR3 reads TGTGCCTGGGTAAGAGTGGCGGGAGCTTTCTTT. Its protein is CAWVRVAGAFF.

V and J are TRBV6-5 and TRBJ2-6; D gene ambiguous. The ends were cut back, 2 bases at V and 0 bases at J, with 8 bases in the middle. Germline loops: CDR1 MNHEY, CDR2 SVGAGI. The CDR3 spans 16 residues. This CDR3 is CASSYGLGSGANVLTF. The CDR3 bases are TGTGCCAGCAGTTACGGATTGGGCTCTGGGGCCAACGTCCTGACTTTC.

Regarding this clone: Other DNA sequences of this sample code for an identical CDR3. The chain has TRBV5-1 and TRBJ2-5, with D hard to call. Germline CDR1 SGHRS, CDR2 YFSETQ. V was cut by 0 bases and J by 0 bases, with 3 bases left in between. The CDR3 loop spans 13 amino acids. CDR3: CASSLGYQETQYF. As DNA, the CDR3 is TGCGCCAGCAGCTTGGGCTACCAAGAGACCCAGTACTTC.

This clone has a handful of counts. This chain joins TRBV4-1 and TRBJ1-3; no definite D call. Germline V gives CDR1 MGHRA, CDR2 YSYEKL. Trimming shortened V by 0 bases and J by 5 bases, and 11 bases separated the two germline ends. The CDR3 is 15 residues long. In nucleotides, the CDR3 is TGCGCCAGCAGCCAAGACGCGGCATACCGAAACACCATATATTTT. It specifies CASSQDAAYRNTIYF.

This chain connects TRBV7-9 to TRBJ1-1; D remains unclear. Trimming took 1 base from V and 1 from J, leaving 4 bases between them. CDR1 is SEHNR, CDR2 FQNEAQ, per germline (reference sequence). The length of the CDR3 is 13 residues. CDR3: CASSLGENTEAFF. As DNA, the CDR3 is TGTGCCAGCAGCTTAGGTGAGAACACTGAAGCTTTCTTT.

The gene calls are TRBV27 and TRBJ1-5, with unresolved D. V lost 5 bases to trimming and J lost 9 bases, with 23 bases between them. CDR3 size: 16 residues. Looked up from germline, CDR1 is MNHEY and CDR2 is SMNVEV (reference sequence). CDR3 residues: CASSPSKSVQIRPQHF. The CDR3 DNA sequence: TGTGCCAGCAGTCCCTCCAAGTCGGTCCAGATTCGGCCCCAGCATTTT.

V gene TRBV4-3 combines with J gene TRBJ2-3, with unresolved D. CDR1 is LGHNA and CDR2 is YSLEER in the germline V gene. The CDR3 contains 13 residues. V was shortened by 0 bases and J by 7 bases, with 8 bases between the two germline ends. The CDR3 DNA follows: TGCGCCAGCAGCCAAGATCGGGCGAATACGCAGTATTTT. This encodes CASSQDRANTQYF.

This chain connects TRBV29-1 to TRBJ2-7; 9 bases fit TRBD1. The CDR3 runs 13 residues. With V trimmed by 8 bases and J by 5 bases, 10 bases remained unmatched. In germline, CDR1 is SQVTM, CDR2 ANQGSEA. Written as DNA, the CDR3 is TGCAGCATCAGAGGGGACAGGGCTGACGAGCAGTACTTC. Protein sequence: CSIRGDRADEQYF.

The sample holds a few counts of this clone. This CDR3 is also generated by other DNA sequences in the sample. The J gene is TRBJ2-5, the V gene TRBV4-2; the D gene could be TRBD1 or TRBD2 (5 bases each). CDR1 LGHNA and CDR2 YNFKEQ come from the germline V gene. The V gene lost 0 bases and the J gene lost 6 bases, with 11 bases spanning the gap. CDR3 length: 14 residues. CDR3 bases: TGTGCCAGCAGCCAAGATCGGGGCAGGAAGACCCAGTACTTC. It codes for CASSQDRGRKTQYF.

J is TRBJ2-7 and V is TRBV7-2; 10 nucleotides align to TRBD1. Germline-derived CDR1 and CDR2 are SGHTA and FQGNSA. With V trimmed by 1 base and J by 5 bases, 11 bases remained unmatched. The CDR3 extends over 17 amino acids. The CDR3 region is CASSLGYGGDRGHEQYF. The CDR3 DNA reads TGTGCCAGCAGCTTAGGGTATGGTGGGGACAGGGGACACGAGCAGTACTTC.

J is TRBJ2-7 and V is TRBV27, with D perhaps assigned TRBD1 or TRBD2 (5 bases each). The CDR3 has 13 amino acids. Germline lookup yields CDR1 MNHEY and CDR2 SMNVEV (reference sequence). V was shortened by 4 bases and J by 3 bases, with 10 bases between the two germline ends. CDR3 in amino acids: CASSSGRYYEQYF. CDR3 sequence (DNA): TGTGCCAGCAGTTCGGGACGGTACTACGAGCAGTACTTC.

Only a few counts were recorded for this clone. The V gene is TRBV29-1, the J gene TRBJ2-1; 12 bases align to TRBD1. Trimming at V came to 6 bases and at J to 9 bases, leaving 0 bases not matched to a gene. Germline assignment: CDR1 SQVTM and CDR2 ANQGSEA. This CDR3 contains 11 residues. The CDR3 spells CSVGQGAEQFF. In DNA, the CDR3 is TGCAGCGTGGGACAGGGGGCTGAGCAGTTCTTC.